This passage covers 30 T cell receptor beta chains from one sample sequenced in a study of cytomegalovirus exposure and HLA in healthy donors (dated 2017 in TCRdb). To prepare the library, the immunoSEQ multiplex PCR assay was applied. The multiplex PCR relied on a mix of 60 forward primers for TCR Vbeta segments and 13 reverse primers for TCR Jbeta segments. TCRdb mirrors the immuneACCESS table, restricted to in-frame sequences. Some clones are absent from its copies; in checked studies, under half trace to an unresolved V gene, and the reason for the others is unknown. This sample comprises more than 80,000 clones, about 89% of them detected only once. Clones ranked in the top ten supply around a tenth of the sample. The specimen was PBMCs. The receptor set was obtained from a man aged 25-45 years in good health and CMV-seropositive.

The V and J genes are TRBV29-1 and TRBJ1-3, with D hard to call. The CDR3 covers 11 residues. Trimming left V 6 bases short and J 3 bases short, with 6 bases between. Germline-derived CDR1 and CDR2 are SQVTM and ANQGSEA. This CDR3 reads CSVLFGNTIYF. In DNA, the CDR3 is TGCAGCGTCCTCTTTGGAAACACCATATATTTT.

The chain couples TRBV9 to TRBJ2-2, with 7 bases aligning to TRBD1. The trim removed 3 bases at V and 1 base at J, leaving 6 bases unmatched. CDR3 size: 16 residues. Germline V CDR1 and CDR2: SGDLS, YYNGEE. As DNA, the CDR3 is TGTGCCAGCAGCGCTTCGGGACAGAGGAACACCGGGGAGCTGTTTTTT. Its translation is CASSASGQRNTGELFF. The full variable domain, rest sourced from reference TRBV9 and TRBJ2-2, is DSGVTQTPKHLITATGQRVTLRCSPRSGDLSVYWYQQSLDQGLQFLIQYYNGEERAKGNILERFSAQQFPDLHSELNLSSLELGDSALYFCASSASGQRNTGELFFGEGSRLTVL.

The chain joins TRBV29-1 to TRBJ2-7; 11 bases are shared with TRBD1. J gave up 3 bases and V 5 bases, and 3 bases lay outside the gene matches. This CDR3 is 13 amino acids long. Germline CDR1 and CDR2: SQVTM and ANQGSEA. CDR3 nucleotides: TGCAGCGTTCTGGGACAGGGGGGCTACGAGCAGTACTTC. Protein: CSVLGQGGYEQYF.

This clone occurred a few times. This chain connects TRBV2 to TRBJ1-2; D perhaps matches TRBD1 (5 bases). V dropped 5 bases and J dropped 4 bases, with 8 bases sitting between them. This CDR3 contains 12 residues. Per germline, CDR1 SNHLY and CDR2 FYNNEI. CDR3 residues: CASSWDSYGYTF. CDR3 DNA sequence: TGTGCCAGCAGTTGGGACTCCTATGGCTACACCTTC.

This clone was detected once. V gene TRBV6-6 combines with J gene TRBJ2-5, with unresolved D. V gave up 2 bases and J gave up 5 bases, with 9 bases separating them. Germline assignment: CDR1 MNHNY and CDR2 SVGAGI (reference sequence). The CDR3 totals 13 residues. The CDR3 nucleotides are TGTGCCAGCAGTTACCCGGGTGGCGAGACCCAGTACTTC. Its translation: CASSYPGGETQYF.

The chain has TRBV6-5 and TRBJ1-4; D remains unclear. V was cut by 6 bases and J by 4 bases, with 9 bases left in between. This CDR3 is built from 13 residues. Germline assignment: CDR1 MNHEY and CDR2 SVGAGI. The CDR3 region has the DNA TGTGCCAGCAGATTCAGCGTTAATGAAAAACTGTTTTTT. Protein sequence: CASRFSVNEKLFF.

V usage is TRBV2 and J usage is TRBJ2-5; 9 bases align to TRBD2. Germline-derived CDR1 and CDR2 are SNHLY and FYNNEI. This CDR3 is built from 16 residues. V shed 2 bases and J 7 bases; nucleotides not matched to a gene: 11. The CDR3 DNA reads TGTGCCAGCAGTGAAAGGGGCGGGAGGGCCGGTGGGACCCAGTACTTC. Its translation: CASSERGGRAGGTQYF.

The chain carries TRBV11-2 and TRBJ1-2, with D possibly being TRBD1 (6 bases). Germline V gives CDR1 SGHAT, CDR2 FQNNGV. Between the trimmed V and J ends, which lost 4 bases and 6 bases, there was a span of 15 bases. This CDR3 comprises 14 residues. CDR3 loop: CASSSLQGRHGYTF. In DNA form, the CDR3 reads TGTGCCAGCAGCTCCCTACAGGGTCGGCATGGCTACACCTTC.

The V gene is TRBV7-9, the J gene TRBJ2-2; D perhaps matches TRBD2 (5 bases). V gave up 1 base and J gave up 5 bases, with 14 bases separating them. CDR1 and CDR2 from the germline V gene are SEHNR and FQNEAQ (reference sequence). CDR3 length equals 16 residues. Here the CDR3 reads CASSLVKVPGTGELFF. Written as DNA, the CDR3 is TGTGCCAGCAGCTTAGTCAAGGTCCCGGGGACCGGGGAGCTGTTTTTT.

The V call is TRBV12-2, the J call TRBJ2-1; the DNA was not used to check the table's D call, TRBD2. TRBV12-2 is noted as a pseudogene. The CDR3 totals 21 residues. In DNA, the CDR3 is TGTGCAAGTCGCTTAGCGGGAGGACTAGCGGGAGGCCCCAGCGGGAATTGGGAGCAGTTCTTC. This sequence encodes CASRLAGGLAGGPSGNWEQFF.

This sequence joins TRBV6-5 and TRBJ2-1, with D unclear. The germline V and J ends were trimmed by 3 bases and 0 bases, with 9 bases remaining between them. This CDR3 contains 15 residues. The germline gives CDR1 MNHEY, CDR2 SVGAGI. The CDR3 here is CASSYFRSSYNEQFF. The CDR3 region has the DNA TGTGCCAGCAGTTATTTCAGGTCCTCCTACAATGAGCAGTTCTTC.

The genes are TRBV27 and TRBJ2-5; 7 bases map to TRBD1. The CDR3 length is 18 residues. CDR1 is MNHEY and CDR2 is SMNVEV in the germline V gene (reference sequence). Trimming at V came to 1 base and at J to 1 base, leaving 12 bases not matched to a gene. CDR3 protein: CASSLYGYLQGIQETQYF. CDR3 DNA: TGTGCCAGCAGTTTATATGGATACCTACAGGGGATCCAAGAGACCCAGTACTTC.

V is TRBV5-6 and J is TRBJ2-5; 8 bases agree with TRBD1. Germline loops: CDR1 SGHDT, CDR2 YYEEEE. V lost 3 bases to trimming and J lost 4 bases; unmatched junction nucleotides: 8. The CDR3 extends over 15 amino acids. This CDR3 is CASSSYRGLTETQYF. The CDR3 nucleotides read TGTGCCAGCAGCTCTTACAGGGGGTTAACAGAGACCCAGTACTTC.

The CDR3 loop is CASSLQGTGYEQYF. DNA for the CDR3: TGTGCCAGCAGCTTACAGGGCACAGGCTACGAGCAGTACTTC. V usage is TRBV7-2 and J usage is TRBJ2-7; perhaps TRBD1 as D (5 bases). Trimming left V 2 bases short and J 3 bases short, with 11 bases between. Germline-derived CDR1 and CDR2 are SGHTA and FQGNSA. The CDR3 contains 14 residues.

CDR3 coding DNA: TGTGCCACCCTAGGGACAGGGACTCCCTACGAGCAGTACTTC. Amino acids: CATLGTGTPYEQYF. V and J are TRBV19 and TRBJ2-7; 9 nucleotides agree with TRBD1. Germline V gene data show CDR1 as LNHDA and CDR2 as SQIVND (reference sequence). Trimming cost V 10 bases and J 2 bases; bases outside gene matches: 9. This CDR3 has 14 amino acids.

A single count supports this clone. The chain employs TRBV18 and TRBJ2-7, with 10 bases lining up with TRBD1. The CDR3 consists of 14 residues. In germline, CDR1 is KGHSH, CDR2 LQKENI. V was pared by 3 bases and J by 3 bases, with 2 bases of the junction left unmatched. CDR3 coding DNA: TGTGCCAGCTCACCGGGACAGGGGAACTACGAGCAGTACTTC. It codes for CASSPGQGNYEQYF.

This clone was recorded only once. This chain joins TRBV28 and TRBJ2-5; 10 bases are shared with TRBD1. In germline, CDR1 is MDHEN, CDR2 SYDVKM. Losses at the gene ends were 3 bases for V and 6 bases for J; bases not matched to a gene: 22. CDR3 length: 20 amino acids. Here the CDR3 DNA reads TGTGCCAGCAGTTTGTTTAGTATTCGCAGGGACAGGGGATTTTTAAAGACCCAGTACTTC. It encodes CASSLFSIRRDRGFLKTQYF.

This chain uses TRBV30 with TRBJ1-3; D ambiguous. The CDR3 sequence is 13 residues long. Trimming pared 4 bases from V and 9 bases from J, leaving 16 bases between. CDR1 is GTSNPN and CDR2 is SVGIG in the germline V gene (reference sequence). CDR3 region: CAWTMGIGSTIYF. The CDR3 DNA reads TGTGCCTGGACGATGGGTATCGGGAGCACCATATATTTT.

The chain recombines TRBV4-2 with TRBJ2-6; 9 bases line up with TRBD2. The CDR3 spans 17 residues. The V and J ends lost 4 bases and 0 bases, in that order; junction bases with no gene match: 4. Germline loops: CDR1 LGHNA, CDR2 YNFKEQ. As DNA, the CDR3 is TGTGCCAGCAGCCGGCTAGCGGGGTACTCTGGGGCCAACGTCCTGACTTTC. Translating it yields CASSRLAGYSGANVLTF.

In its sample, this clone was seen a few times. The gene calls are TRBV5-1 and TRBJ1-1; no clear D gene. Trimming stripped 6 bases from V and 1 base from J, with 22 bases between. This CDR3 is 17 amino acids long. From germline, CDR1 is SGHRS and CDR2 YFSETQ. The CDR3 sequence is CASKTLMVGVGNTEAFF. The CDR3 DNA follows: TGCGCCAGCAAAACTCTTATGGTTGGAGTGGGGAACACTGAAGCTTTCTTT.

This clone was detected a few times. V gene TRBV29-1 combines with J gene TRBJ2-1, with 9 bases lining up with TRBD1. Per the germline V gene, CDR1 is SQVTM and CDR2 is ANQGSEA. Trimming removed 4 bases from V and 7 bases from J; junction bases left unmatched: 14. The CDR3 extends over 16 amino acids. The CDR3 region has the DNA TGCAGCGTTGTAGGGACCGGGACAGGGTCGGAAAATGAGCAGTTCTTC. Translation: CSVVGTGTGSENEQFF.

The V and J genes are TRBV9 and TRBJ2-3, with TRBD1 matching 9 bases. V gave up 4 bases and J gave up 5 bases; unmatched junction bases: 8. Germline V gene data show CDR1 as SGDLS and CDR2 as YYNGEE. The CDR3 sequence is 15 residues long. CDR3 nucleotide sequence: TGTGCCAGCAGCCCTGAGGGACAGGGTCTAGATACGCAGTATTTT. This encodes CASSPEGQGLDTQYF.

CDR3 in amino acids: CASSFTTGAVDEQYF. DNA of the CDR3: TGTGCCAGCAGCTTCACGACAGGGGCAGTCGACGAGCAGTACTTC. The V and J genes are TRBV11-2 and TRBJ2-7; the match to TRBD1 covers 8 bases. The CDR3 is 15 amino acids. V was clipped by 3 bases and J by 5 bases; unmatched bases: 9. Germline loops: CDR1 SGHAT, CDR2 FQNNGV. Complete variable domain (other parts from reference TRBV11-2 and TRBJ2-7): EAGVAQSPRYKIIEKRQSVAFWCNPISGHATLYWYQQILGQGPKLLIQFQNNGVVDDSQLPKDRFSAERLKGVDSTLKIQPAKLEDSAVYLCASSFTTGAVDEQYFGPGTRLTVT.

The J gene is TRBJ2-1, the V gene TRBV7-9; 12 bases map to TRBD2. The CDR3 has 16 amino acids. Germline CDR1 reads SEHNR; CDR2 reads FQNEAQ (reference sequence). V was clipped by 4 bases and J by 8 bases; unmatched bases: 9. The CDR3 bases are TGTGCCAGCAGCTCGCGACTAGCGGGAGAGGTGGATGAGCAGTTCTTC. This sequence encodes CASSSRLAGEVDEQFF.

This clone was counted a few times. The chain combines TRBV2 with TRBJ2-5; 8 bases fit TRBD1. CDR3 size: 14 residues. Germline V lookup: CDR1 SNHLY, CDR2 FYNNEI. V was pared by 5 bases and J by 0 bases, with 2 bases of the junction left unmatched. For the CDR3, the DNA is TGTGCCAGCAGTTGGACAGGGTACCAAGAGACCCAGTACTTC. This gives the protein CASSWTGYQETQYF.

The chain carries TRBV5-8 and TRBJ2-5; a possible D gene is TRBD1 (5 bases). The V gene's germline CDR1 is SGHTS and CDR2 YDEGEE. This CDR3 comprises 13 residues. V shed 3 bases and J shed 3 bases, with 9 bases lying between them. The CDR3: CASSSGQEETQYF. The CDR3 DNA is TGTGCCAGCAGCTCAGGACAAGAAGAGACCCAGTACTTC.

This chain connects TRBV5-6 to TRBJ2-7; D is possibly TRBD2 (6 bases). Trimming left V 0 bases short and J 3 bases short, with 10 bases between. This CDR3 is built from 14 residues. Germline lookup yields CDR1 SGHDT and CDR2 YYEEEE. The CDR3 DNA reads TGTGCCAGCAGCTTGGGAGTGCGGGGCTACGAGCAGTACTTC. Residues: CASSLGVRGYEQYF.

The chain links TRBV30 to TRBJ2-5; no clear D. Trimming pared 1 base from V and 4 bases from J, leaving 10 bases between. Germline assignment: CDR1 GTSNPN and CDR2 SVGIG (reference sequence). The CDR3 contains 13 residues. This chain's CDR3 is CAWSGSGRETQYF. CDR3 DNA sequence: TGTGCCTGGAGTGGGTCCGGTCGAGAGACCCAGTACTTC.

CDR3 bases: TGTGCCAGCAGCCCCGCAGGGAGGGGGGAGACCCAGTACTTC. Translating gives CASSPAGRGETQYF. The rearrangement links TRBV11-3 to TRBJ2-5; D perhaps matches TRBD2 (7 bases). The CDR3 extends over 14 amino acids. Germline CDR1 reads SGHNT; CDR2 reads YENEEA. V dropped 5 bases and J dropped 5 bases, with 15 bases sitting between them.

The chain is built from TRBV10-2 and TRBJ2-7, with D possibly TRBD2 on 5 matching bases. This CDR3 is built from 15 residues. With 3 bases removed from V and 3 bases from J, the gap between germline ends came to 15 bases. Per the germline V gene, CDR1 is WSHSY and CDR2 is SAAADI. CDR3 residues: CASSEGRTRVYEQYF. The CDR3 nucleotides are TGCGCCAGCAGTGAAGGCAGGACGAGGGTCTACGAGCAGTACTTC.